The T cell receptor (beta chain) under discussion was sequenced for a study of T-cell reconstitution after alpha-beta-depleted transplantation in children (TCRdb year 2016). About the investigation overall: T-cell immune reconstitution after TCRalphabeta/CD19-depleted allogeneic hematopoietic cell transplantation in children was quantitatively tracked in the study by means of TCR repertoire profiling.

This clonotype has at least ten counts. It lacks a known antigen. Base qualities are not provided; no much larger clone lies one nucleotide away. The library was prepared using PCR. The instrument given in TCRdb is Illumina HiSeq 2500. Molecular barcoding was employed in the preparation of TCR libraries, with unique molecular identifiers being used to normalize TCRbeta repertoire quantification. In TCRdb, the public reads were trimmed at Q25 with fastp and aligned with MiXCR, with productive beta chains retained. Rows with a matching CDR3 protein are joined into one entry that keeps the most common DNA and genes. Counted in this sample were some 340,000 distinct CDR3 sequences; under 13% of them appeared once. The ten largest account for 2% to 2.5% of the sample. Germline trimming: 5 bases from V, 12 bases from J; junction bases outside gene matches: 16. Its CDR3 holds 17 amino acids, cysteine through phenylalanine. The read is trimmed to its CDR3 DNA, 51 bases read in frame from base 1. Taken from the germline V gene (reference sequence), the CDR1 and CDR2 loops are SEHNR and FQNEAQ.

Sequenced here: PBMCs from the stem cell graft donor, sampled from the stem cell graft. The TCR was taken from a human donor who donated a stem cell graft to a child with acute lymphoblastic leukemia. The chain employs TRBV7-9 and TRBJ2-1; 13 bases in the middle match TRBD2. The CDR3 region has the sequence CASSPALTSGRPTGQFF. The DNA reads TGTGCCAGCAGCCCCGCCCTGACTAGCGGGAGGCCCACGGGGCAGTTCTTC.